What follows is one T cell receptor beta chain and its context. Its antigen remains unidentified. Measured with immunoSEQ multiplex PCR; TCRdb has only the in-frame clones, and not every one. The table shows roughly 76,000 clones, with 86% occurring only once. This sample was taken from a study of T cell responses to AZD1222 COVID-19 vaccine. The CDR3 loop spans 15 amino acids. Study conclusions and caveats: Vaccination with two AZD1222 doses was followed by a rise in Spike-specific TCR breadth and depth. Most donors were white British and more were female, and clonal diversity was possibly underestimated. Variant regions that are unmutated are reportedly the target of nearly half of spike-specific TCRs.

The clonotype originates from an adult in good health. The chain combines TRBV21-1 with TRBJ1-6. TRBV21-1 is a recognized pseudogene. The sample consisted of peripheral blood, taken on day 0 of AZD1222 vaccination. For the CDR3, the DNA is TGTGCCAGCAGCAAAATGTGGACCCCCAATTCACCCCTCCACTTT. Residues: CASSKMWTPNSPLHF.